Listed below are T cell receptor beta chains from one sample, sequenced in a study of shared clonotypes between healthy human individuals. Libraries were prepared by immunoSEQ multiplex PCR; TCRdb keeps only in-frame clonotypes and omits some of them. This sample carries around 720,000 clones, around 73% of them seen once, and the ten largest clones take around 1.8%. The specimen sequenced was memory CD4+ T cells sorted from blood. These receptor sequences come from a woman aged 30 to 39 in good health. The CDR3 runs from the conserved cysteine through the conserved F or W. The order of the fields is V gene, CDR3 protein.

TRBV2 | CASRLQGRDTEAFF
TRBV9 | CASSTNRVFYNEQFF
TRBV7-6 | CASSLRGTMNTGELFF
TRBV10-3 | CAISEGTISGNTIYF
TRBV7-9 | CASSLGQNTEAFF
TRBV5-1 | CASSTSPGQRMYEQYF
TRBV7-9 | CASSLAGVDLGGYTF
TRBV7-3 | CASSLLTGSYEQYF
TRBV27 | CASRGGVGLGAGELFF
TRBV20-1 | CSARNNEQFF
TRBV27 | CASSSAGAPPHEQFF
TRBV5-4 | CASSLPSASYEQYF
TRBV2 | CASSGRRGAGANVLTF
TRBV6-5 | CASSYDRTGEQYF
TRBV7-8 | CASSLAGGTTDTQYF
TRBV5-6 | CASSKGAFYNEQFF
TRBV19 | CASSISGAYNEQFF
TRBV5-1 | CASRPGLATGELFF
TRBV14 | CASSHYGRNTEAFF
TRBV6-1 | CASQRLYEGAQPQHF
TRBV18 | CASSPSGQGVREQYF
TRBV6-1 | CASGDGPATNEKLFF
TRBV2 | CASDLGANTGELFF
TRBV6-5 | CASSYSKGFYGYTF
TRBV19 | CASSMGRAAKNIQYF
TRBV5-4 | CASSRTSGELFF
TRBV19 | CASSLGLFADTQYF
TRBV27 | CATGGLGLKAGANVLTF
TRBV5-1 | CASKRGRLQSSYEQYF
TRBV6-1 | CASSPPSSAAYEQYF
TRBV19 | CASSILAGTQETQYF
TRBV27 | CASSLGQALYNEQFF
TRBV4-2 | CASSQRGAGREETQYF
TRBV6-6 | CASSSPGQAYEQYF
TRBV11-2 | CASSELGGAGTQYF
TRBV19 | CASSTPGVTDTQYF
TRBV6-6 | CASRLAGADNQPQHF
TRBV5-1 | CASSSMTGKITGELFF
TRBV5-1 | CASKAPGANVLTF
TRBV6-4 | CASSDSQRGRYTEAFF